This entry features one TCR beta chain sequence. Other DNA sequences from this sample encode an identical CDR3 as well. From germline, CDR1 is SGHTA and CDR2 FQGNSA. The J segment lost 4 bases and the V segment lost 6 bases, leaving 7 bases of the junction unmatched. The CDR3 runs to 14 residues. These data come from a study of Ad26.COV2.S vaccination and SARS-CoV-2 variants. About the study: The vaccine Ad26.COV2.S was put into the muscle once, or twice with 56 days between.

TCRdb keeps only in-frame clones here, not all; method: immunoSEQ multiplex PCR. Among around 420,000 clones, 88% were seen once, and the ten largest hold approximately 4%. Regarding treatment: over 15 received Ad26.COV2.S at low or high dose, single or two shots; roughly five received placebo; per-sample allocation not given. Vaccine and placebo recipients were sampled on day 63 after the first injection. This sequence joins TRBV7-2 and TRBJ2-5, with 8 bases fitting TRBD2. The sequences come from peripheral blood, collected in a trial of Ad26.COV2.S vaccine versus placebo. The TCR sequence derives from a person aged 18-60 years who received the Ad26.COV2.S COVID-19 vaccine or a placebo. CDR3 in amino acids: CASSRGGRRETQYF. CDR3 DNA: TGTGCCAGCAGTCGGGGGGGCCGGAGAGAGACCCAGTACTTC.